The clone carrying this T cell receptor beta chain has a count of ten or more. Its specificity is not known. Amplification of TCR alpha and beta CDR3 regions from RNA used iRepertoire nested multiplex PCR. Input was roughly 100-450 ng of tissue mRNA or PBMC total RNA. MiXCR, applied by TCRdb to the multiplex PCR reads, yields one record per CDR3 protein. The sample shows 93,000 or so distinct CDR3 sequences, less than 30% of them seen only once. This CDR3 has 15 residues. V was cut by 5 bases and J by 8 bases, with 21 bases left in between. Germline V gene lookup returns CDR1 MDHEN and CDR2 SYDVKM. The data originate from a study of glioma-infiltrating T cells. General observations from the study: Tissue and blood shared very few CDR3 sequences. Gliomas, especially low-grade, showed above-expected tissue-blood divergence; non-neoplastic patients showed below.

The source of this sequence is a human donor with low-grade glioma or glioblastoma, undergoing nonglioma brain surgery, or in good health (not recorded which). The sequenced sample consisted of glioma tissue, nonneoplastic brain tissue, or PBMCs (not recorded which). This chain links TRBV28 with TRBJ1-2, with a weak D call TRBD1 (6 bases). CDR3 protein: CASSVSQGAYGGYTF. The CDR3 coding sequence is TGTGCCAGCAGTGTCTCACAGGGAGCCTACGGCGGCTACACCTTC.